This entry is about one T cell receptor beta chain. The antigen is undetermined. The assay was immunoSEQ multiplex PCR, and TCRdb's table has in-frame clones only and misses some. The sample has approximately 140,000 clones, 90% seen once. This sample was included in a study of T cell responses to AZD1222 COVID-19 vaccine. Germline assignment: CDR1 SGHRS and CDR2 YFSETQ. The V gene end was trimmed by 7 bases and the J gene end by 3 bases; junction bases not matched to a gene: 5. The CDR3 covers 14 residues. Study conclusions and caveats: The sample set comprised mostly white British donors with more females, and clonal diversity was possibly underestimated. A rise in Spike-specific TCR breadth and depth followed two AZD1222 doses.

The origin of this receptor is an adult in good health. Sequencing used peripheral blood, obtained on day 0 of AZD1222 vaccination. The rearrangement uses TRBV5-1 and TRBJ1-2; TRBD1 agrees at 11 bases. The chain's CDR3 is CASAPGQGDYGYTF. Written as DNA, the CDR3 is TGCGCCAGCGCGCCGGGACAGGGGGACTATGGCTACACCTTC.